Listed below are T cell receptor beta chains from one sample, sequenced in a study of blood T cells in healthy people across ages. TCRdb recomputed calls from the 5' RACE reads with MiXCR, one row per CDR3 protein. This sample has about 1.6 million distinct CDR3 sequences, with roughly 32% found just once. Source material: blood. These receptor sequences come from a woman in her 30s in good health. Each CDR3 is given with its conserved first and last residue. The D gene is left open where the match is weak. Size tells how often a clone was seen (once, few, many) or the class of an expanded clone, and some rows leave it out.

>NA|13|TRBV5-1|TRBJ2-1|NA
TGCGCCAGCAGCTTGGGCGACCTCAATGAGCAGTTCTTC
CASSLGDLNEQFF
>NA|13|TRBV29-1|TRBJ2-7|NA
TGCAGCGTTGAAGCAGAAGGGGCCTACGAGCAGTACTTC
CSVEAEGAYEQYF
>NA|17|TRBV7-2|TRBJ2-1|TRBD2
TGTGCCAGCAGCTTAGACGCGGGGGGGAGCTCCTACAATGAGCAGTTCTTC
CASSLDAGGSSYNEQFF
>few|14|TRBV29-1|TRBJ1-2|TRBD1
TGCAGCGTTCTTAAAGCCGGGACAGGGGGTGGCTACACCTTC
CSVLKAGTGGGYTF
>NA|15|TRBV11-2|TRBJ2-3|TRBD1
TGTGCCAGCAGCTCCGACAGGGGCGCTACAGATACGCAGTATTTT
CASSSDRGATDTQYF
>NA|14|TRBV7-2|TRBJ1-1|NA
TGTGTCAGCAGCTTAGCTCGGGGGGGCGCTGAAGCTTTCTTT
CVSSLARGGAEAFF
>few|15|TRBV4-2|TRBJ2-1|NA
TGTGCCAGCAGCACCAGCCTCATTACGGGCAATGAGCAGTTCTTC
CASSTSLITGNEQFF
>NA|15|TRBV3-1|TRBJ2-1|TRBD2
TGTGCCAGCAGCCAAACTGGCGGGGGGGCCAATGAGCAGTTCTTC
CASSQTGGGANEQFF
>NA|14|TRBV9|TRBJ2-5|TRBD2
TGTGCCAGCAGCATGGGACTAGCGGGGGAGACCCAGTACTTC
CASSMGLAGETQYF
>NA|12|TRBV29-1|TRBJ1-2|NA
TGCAGCGTTGTGTCCCCCTGGGGCGGCTACACCTTC
CSVVSPWGGYTF
>NA|14|TRBV29-1|TRBJ2-7|NA
TGCAGCGTTGCGACAGGAGGGAGCTCCTACGAGCAGTACTTC
CSVATGGSSYEQYF
>NA|23|TRBV20-1|TRBJ2-1|TRBD2
TGCAGTGCTAGAGGGAGAGTATCCCCAACTAGCGAGACCGTCGGACGACGATACGGTGAGCAGTTCTTC
CSARGRVSPTSETVGRRYGEQFF
>once|13|TRBV3-1|TRBJ1-2|NA
TGTGCCAGCAGCACCCAGACGGGGGGTGGCTACACCTTC
CASSTQTGGGYTF
>NA|15|TRBV28|TRBJ1-1|NA
TGTGCCAGCAGTTTTTCGCCAGTATTGAACACTGAAGCTTTCTTT
CASSFSPVLNTEAFF
>NA|18|TRBV11-2|TRBJ2-6|NA
TGTCCCAGCAGCTCACCTTTTGGGACAAGGGCTGGGGCCAACGTCCTGACTTTC
CPSSSPFGTRAGANVLTF
>NA|15|TRBV18|TRBJ2-7|TRBD1
TGTGCCAGCTCACCATACGGGACAGGGAGGGACGAGCAGTACTTC
CASSPYGTGRDEQYF
>few|16|TRBV3-1|TRBJ2-7|NA
TGTGCCAGCAGCCAAGATGGCTACCGAGATCCCTACGAGCAGTACTTC
CASSQDGYRDPYEQYF
>NA|18|TRBV6-1|TRBJ2-1|NA
TGTGCCAGCAGCAATAGGACTGGCGGGATTAGCTCCTACAATGAGCAGTTCTTC
CASSNRTGGISSYNEQFF
>few|15|TRBV28|TRBJ2-1|NA
TGTGCCAGCGTGCGGGACAGAGTCTCCTACAATGAGCAGTTCTTC
CASVRDRVSYNEQFF
>NA|13|TRBV6-1|TRBJ2-5|NA
TGTGCCAGCAGTGAACTCCCGCGAGAGACCCAGTACTTC
CASSELPRETQYF
>NA|14|TRBV4-1|TRBJ2-7|NA
TGCGCCAGCAGTGCCACAGGACTTACGTACGAGCAGTACTTC
CASSATGLTYEQYF
>NA|17|TRBV9|TRBJ1-1|NA
TGTGCCAGCAGCGAACACCCACAGATATTCATGAACACTGAAGCTTTCTTT
CASSEHPQIFMNTEAFF
>NA|15|TRBV7-8|TRBJ2-5|TRBD1
TGTGCCAGCAGCTTGGACAGGGGTGGGGAAGAGACCCAGTACTTC
CASSLDRGGEETQYF